Following are 7 T cell receptor beta chains from one sample sequenced in a study of CXCR3-negative and CXCR3-positive naive CD8 T cells. Through 5' RACE with UMI labels, the TRB cDNA libraries were prepared. Each CDR3 protein gets one entry in TCRdb, which reprocessed the 5' RACE reads and gives no DNA. Reported are some 130,000 distinct CDR3 sequences; the ten largest clones contain roughly 0.31%. The material sequenced was naive CXCR3- CD8+ T cells from blood. Subset indicated: CD45RO-CCR7+CD27+CD95- naive CD8+ T cells lacking CXCR3 (TNR3-). These receptor sequences come from a human donor in good health. Some clones in this sample may be carry-over from other donors' samples.

The chain combines TRBV5-1 with TRBJ1-1. The CDR3 runs to 13 residues. In germline, CDR1 is SGHRS, CDR2 YFSETQ. The CDR3 spells CASSLLDQPEAFF. The whole variable domain, remainder taken from reference TRBV5-1 and TRBJ1-1, is KAGVTQTPRYLIKTRGQQVTLSCSPISGHRSVSWYQQTPGQGLQFLFEYFSETQRNKGNFPGRFSGRQFSNSRSEMNVSTLELGDSALYLCASSLLDQPEAFFGQGTRLTVV.

The rearrangement links TRBV28 to TRBJ1-2. CDR1 and CDR2 (germline): MDHEN, SYDVKM. This CDR3 region has 15 residues. CDR3 region: CASSRDGGRRYGYTF.

This sequence joins TRBV7-6 and TRBJ2-1. Germline CDR1 is SGHVS and CDR2 is FNYEAQ. The CDR3 sequence is 15 residues long. The CDR3 is CASSSQGSSYNEQFF.

This chain connects TRBV12-3 or TRBV12-4 to TRBJ2-3. The CDR3 is 14 amino acids. This chain's CDR3 is CASSLDFSLDTQYF.

The chain carries TRBV10-1 and TRBJ1-4. This CDR3 contains 11 residues. Germline V lookup: CDR1 WNHNN, CDR2 SYGVQD (reference sequence). The CDR3 region is CASSGSGPEHF.

The CDR3 protein is CASSPEQGYQKRAQETQYF. The chain is built from TRBV28 and TRBJ2-5; there is no DNA to check the TCRdb D call of TRBD1. Germline CDR1 and CDR2: MDHEN and SYDVKM. The length of the CDR3 is 19 residues.

This chain connects TRBV3-1 to TRBJ2-1; TCRdb calls TRBD2, which cannot be checked without DNA. The CDR3 runs to 18 residues. In germline, CDR1 is LGHDT, CDR2 YNNKEL (reference sequence). The chain's CDR3 is CASSQDPLLAGAYNEQFF.